The present entry profiles one TCR beta chain with its context. The sample comes from a study of blood T cell repertoires in COVID-19. Study overall: Material from acute and convalescent COVID-19 was sourced from the United States, Italy and Spain. T cells, B-cell-depleted T cells, or PBMCs provided the cDNA or gDNA that served as material.

CDR1 and CDR2 (germline): MNHEY, SVGAGI. This CDR3 comprises 15 residues. Trimming stripped 6 bases from V and 3 bases from J, with 15 bases between. Measured with immunoSEQ multiplex PCR; TCRdb has only the in-frame clones, and not every one. The sample has about 280,000 clones; around 90% are singletons. This TCR came from a man aged 18 to 35 with active or convalescent COVID-19. The chain carries TRBV6-5 and TRBJ2-1; D gene unclear. The sample consisted of peripheral blood. CDR3 in DNA: TGTGCCAGCAGCGCTTTCCCTGGGCTCTACAATGAGCAGTTCTTC. It is translated as CASSAFPGLYNEQFF.